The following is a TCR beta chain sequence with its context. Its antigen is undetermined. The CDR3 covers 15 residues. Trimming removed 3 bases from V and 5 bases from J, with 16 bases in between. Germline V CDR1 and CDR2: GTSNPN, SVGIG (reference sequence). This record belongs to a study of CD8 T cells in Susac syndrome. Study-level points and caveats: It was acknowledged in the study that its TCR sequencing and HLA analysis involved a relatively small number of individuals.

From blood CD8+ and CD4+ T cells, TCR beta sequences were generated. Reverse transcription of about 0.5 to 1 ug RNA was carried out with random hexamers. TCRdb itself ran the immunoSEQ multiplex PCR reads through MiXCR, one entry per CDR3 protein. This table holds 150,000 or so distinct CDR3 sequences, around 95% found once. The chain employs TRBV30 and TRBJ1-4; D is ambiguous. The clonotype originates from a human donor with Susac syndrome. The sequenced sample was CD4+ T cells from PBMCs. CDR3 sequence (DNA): TGTGCCTGGAGATTTAGAGACGGGATAAATGAAAAACTGTTTTTT. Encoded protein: CAWRFRDGINEKLFF. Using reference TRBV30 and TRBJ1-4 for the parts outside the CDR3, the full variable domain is SQTIHQWPATLVQPVGSPLSLECTVEGTSNPNLYWYRQAAGRGLQLLFYSVGIGQISSEVPQNLSASRPQDRQFILSSKKLLLSDSGFYLCAWRFRDGINEKLFFGSGTQLSVL.